Described below is a single T cell receptor beta chain sequence and its context. What it recognizes is unknown. A second PCR of roughly 7 to 11 cycles used a sample-barcoded 5' primer and a J-beta primer mix. From the 5' RACE reads, TCRdb called clonotypes with MiXCR, one entry per CDR3 protein. Of 1,500,000 or so distinct CDR3 sequences in the sample, approximately 60% were seen once. This specimen belongs to a study of blood T cells in healthy people across ages. Study-wide results and caveats: More naive CD4+ cells and higher diversity marked long-lived donors relative to aged donors.

Sequencing was carried out using blood. This TCR came from a man aged 18 to 30 in good health.

CDR3 region: CAITPGPDRNTEAFF. The DNA for the CDR3 is TGTGCCATCACTCCGGGCCCCGACCGGAACACTGAAGCTTTCTTT. The gene calls are TRBV10-3 and TRBJ1-1; D not certain. Per germline, CDR1 ENHRY and CDR2 SYGVKD. This CDR3 spans 15 amino acids. V was pared by 7 bases and J by 1 base, with 16 bases between.